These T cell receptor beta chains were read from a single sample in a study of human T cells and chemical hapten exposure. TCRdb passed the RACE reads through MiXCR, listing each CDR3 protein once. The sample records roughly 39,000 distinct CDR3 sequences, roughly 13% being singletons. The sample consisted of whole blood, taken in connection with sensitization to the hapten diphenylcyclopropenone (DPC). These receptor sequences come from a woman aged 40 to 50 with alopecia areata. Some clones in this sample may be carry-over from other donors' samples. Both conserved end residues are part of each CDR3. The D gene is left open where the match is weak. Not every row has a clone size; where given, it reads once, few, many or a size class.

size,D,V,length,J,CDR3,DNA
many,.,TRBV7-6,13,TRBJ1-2,CASSFTTNYGYTF,TGTGCCAGCAGCTTTACAACGAACTATGGCTACACCTTC
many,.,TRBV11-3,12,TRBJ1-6,CASRTGNSPLHF,TGTGCCAGTCGGACGGGTAATTCACCCCTCCACTTT
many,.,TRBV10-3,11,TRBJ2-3,CATSKRDTQYF,TGTGCCACCTCAAAAAGAGATACGCAGTATTTT
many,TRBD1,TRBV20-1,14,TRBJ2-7,CSARPGQGAYEQYF,TGCAGTGCTAGGCCGGGACAGGGGGCGTACGAGCAGTACTTC
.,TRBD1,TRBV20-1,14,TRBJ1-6,CSARGQGGNSPLHF,TGCAGTGCCCGGGGACAGGGAGGCAATTCACCCCTCCACTTT
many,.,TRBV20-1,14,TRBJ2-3,CSAGSGGPTDTQYF,TGCAGTGCCGGATCGGGGGGCCCCACAGATACGCAGTATTTT
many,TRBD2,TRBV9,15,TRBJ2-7,CASSVGLAGSYEQYF,TGTGCCAGCAGCGTAGGATTAGCGGGCTCCTACGAGCAGTACTTC
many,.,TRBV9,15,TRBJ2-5,CASSVGPGREETQYF,TGTGCCAGCAGCGTAGGTCCAGGGCGGGAAGAGACCCAGTACTTC
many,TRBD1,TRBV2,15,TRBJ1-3,CASRTGTGTGNTIYF,TGTGCCAGCAGAACCGGGACAGGGACTGGAAACACCATATATTTT
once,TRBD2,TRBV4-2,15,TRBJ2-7,CASSQDREGPYEQYF,TGTGCCAGCAGCCAAGATCGGGAGGGACCCTACGAGCAGTACTTC
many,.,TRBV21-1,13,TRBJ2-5,CASRDSREETQYF,TGTGCCAGCAGGGATAGCCGGGAGGAGACCCAGTACTTC
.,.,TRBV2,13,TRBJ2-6,CASTRAGANVLTF,TGTGCCAGCACCCGAGCTGGGGCCAACGTCCTGACTTTC
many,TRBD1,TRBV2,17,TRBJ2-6,CASRLRTGGSGANVLTF,TGTGCCAGCAGGCTACGGACAGGAGGCTCTGGGGCCAACGTCCTGACTTTC
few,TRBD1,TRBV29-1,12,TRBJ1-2,CSGTGGAWGYTF,TGCAGCGGGACAGGGGGCGCGTGGGGCTACACCTTC
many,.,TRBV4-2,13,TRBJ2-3,CASSQESTDTQYF,TGTGCCAGCAGCCAGGAGAGCACAGATACGCAGTATTTT
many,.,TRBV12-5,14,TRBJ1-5,CASAPSGSNQPQHF,TGTGCTAGTGCCCCGTCGGGGAGCAATCAGCCCCAGCATTTT
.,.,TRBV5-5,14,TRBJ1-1,CASSLDVGALEAFF,TGTGCCAGCAGCTTGGATGTGGGGGCCCTTGAAGCTTTCTTT
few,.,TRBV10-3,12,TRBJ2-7,CAISTGPYEQYF,TGTGCCATCAGTACAGGGCCCTACGAGCAGTACTTC
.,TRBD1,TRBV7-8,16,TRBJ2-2,CASSLGGTGRTGELFF,TGTGCCAGCAGCTTAGGTGGGACAGGAAGAACCGGGGAGCTGTTTTTT
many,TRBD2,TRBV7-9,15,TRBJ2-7,CASSLSGAISYEQYF,TGTGCCAGCAGCTTAAGCGGGGCTATCTCCTACGAGCAGTACTTC
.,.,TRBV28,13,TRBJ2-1,CASSPTVNDEQFF,TGTGCCAGCAGCCCGACCGTCAACGATGAGCAGTTCTTC
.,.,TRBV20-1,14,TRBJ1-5,CSARVGAANQPQHF,TGCAGTGCTAGAGTTGGGGCAGCAAATCAGCCCCAGCATTTT
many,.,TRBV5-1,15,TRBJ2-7,CASSPIRTETYEQYF,TGCGCCAGCAGCCCTATTAGGACAGAGACCTACGAGCAGTACTTC
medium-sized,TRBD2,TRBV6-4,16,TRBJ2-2,CASSEAGEGNTGELFF,TGTGCCAGCAGTGAGGCGGGGGAAGGGAACACCGGGGAGCTGTTTTTT
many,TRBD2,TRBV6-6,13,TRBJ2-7,CASRRREGSEQYF,TGTGCCAGCAGACGCAGGGAGGGGAGTGAGCAGTACTTC
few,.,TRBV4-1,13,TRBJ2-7,CASSLRDTGEQYF,TGCGCCAGCAGCTTGCGGGACACTGGGGAGCAGTACTTC
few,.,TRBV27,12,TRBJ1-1,CASSSNRAEAFF,TGTGCCAGCAGTTCCAACAGGGCTGAAGCTTTCTTT
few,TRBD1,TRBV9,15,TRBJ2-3,CASSPGQVYTDTQYF,TGTGCCAGCAGCCCAGGACAGGTTTACACAGATACGCAGTATTTT
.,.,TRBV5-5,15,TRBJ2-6,CASSLAGAGANVLTF,TGTGCCAGCAGCTTGGCCGGGGCCGGGGCCAACGTCCTGACTTTC
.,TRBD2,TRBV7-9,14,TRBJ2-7,CASSRGLAGAEQYF,TGTGCCAGCAGCCGTGGACTAGCGGGAGCCGAGCAGTACTTC
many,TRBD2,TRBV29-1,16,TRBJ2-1,CSVAQGLAGSYNEQFF,TGCAGCGTCGCTCAAGGACTAGCGGGATCCTACAATGAGCAGTTCTTC
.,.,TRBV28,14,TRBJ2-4,CASSIQGAKNIQYF,TGTGCCAGCTCCATACAGGGTGCCAAAAACATTCAGTACTTC
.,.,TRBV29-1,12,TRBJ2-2,CSVDDGTWELFF,TGCAGCGTTGACGACGGCACCTGGGAGCTGTTTTTT
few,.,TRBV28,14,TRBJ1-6,CASSLGGYNSPLHF,TGTGCCAGCAGTTTAGGCGGGTATAATTCACCCCTCCACTTT
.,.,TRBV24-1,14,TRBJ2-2,CATQGRSNTGELFF,TGTGCCACCCAGGGTCGATCGAACACCGGGGAGCTGTTTTTT
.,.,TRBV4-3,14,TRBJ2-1,CASSQGQPYNEQFF,TGCGCCAGCAGCCAAGGGCAACCATACAATGAGCAGTTCTTC
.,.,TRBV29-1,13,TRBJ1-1,CSAADSWDTEAFF,TGCAGCGCGGCGGACAGTTGGGACACTGAAGCTTTCTTT
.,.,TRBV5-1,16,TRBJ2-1,CASSFNSRLAINEQFF,TGCGCCAGCAGCTTTAACTCTCGGCTAGCGATCAATGAGCAGTTCTTC
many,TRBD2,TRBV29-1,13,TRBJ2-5,CSVENSGGETQYF,TGCAGCGTTGAGAATAGCGGGGGAGAGACCCAGTACTTC
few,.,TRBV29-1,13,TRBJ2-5,CSVVWPGQETQYF,TGCAGCGTTGTTTGGCCGGGGCAAGAGACCCAGTACTTC